Sequencing of this T cell receptor (beta chain) was carried out in a study of T cell responses to AZD1222 COVID-19 vaccine. Sequencing was performed with immunoSEQ multiplex PCR; in TCRdb, only in-frame clones are kept and a portion is missing. This repertoire shows about 130,000 clones, roughly nine tenths found once; its top ten account for around a tenth. The CDR3 runs to 15 residues. V shed 3 bases, J shed 8 bases, and the junction held 10 bases outside the gene matches. Germline V gives CDR1 MGHDK, CDR2 SYGVNS. As to this clone: The target antigen is unknown.

General study findings and limits: Spike-specific TCR depth and breadth grew after two AZD1222 doses. Baseline seropositives among AZD1222 recipients totaled only 5 to 7.

The chain combines TRBV25-1 with TRBJ1-2, with 9 bases that match TRBD1. The TCR sequence derives from an adult who received the AZD1222 COVID-19 vaccine. Sample: peripheral blood, taken 28 days after the second AZD1222 dose. The CDR3 spells CASSDWDREGGGYTF. The CDR3 region has the DNA TGTGCCAGCAGTGACTGGGACAGGGAGGGAGGAGGCTACACCTTC.